The 9 T cell receptor beta chains presented below share a single source sample, sequenced in a study of Graves' ophthalmopathy and Graves' hyperthyroidism (dated by TCRdb to about 2018). TCRdb lists the instrument as Illumina HiSeq 2000. TCR beta CDR3 regions were amplified from RNA transcripts for repertoire sequencing. The first round was an RT-PCR using HTBI primers with the Qiagen OneStep RT-PCR kit, and this first round was followed by a second-round multiplex PCR, then size selection and purification. The raw public reads went through TCRdb reprocessing: fastp at Q25, MiXCR clone calling, in-frame beta chains kept. Each record represents a unique CDR3 protein, reported with the most common genes and DNA among its rows. The sample profile shows 240,000 or so distinct CDR3 sequences; around 42% of them were found once. Jointly, the top ten make up roughly 50% of the sample. Sequencing input: peripheral blood. These TCRs come from an adult man with Graves' ophthalmopathy.

The rearrangement links TRBV7-9 to TRBJ1-1; 8 nucleotides match TRBD1. This CDR3 region has 15 residues. V trimming: 5 bases; J trimming: 5 bases; junction bases outside the gene matches: 10. CDR1 and CDR2 from the germline V gene are SEHNR and FQNEAQ (reference sequence). CDR3 protein: CASSPSDRGGTEAFF. In nucleotides, the CDR3 is TGTGCCAGCAGCCCATCAGACAGGGGTGGGACTGAAGCTTTCTTT.

Remarks on this clonotype: Since no conserved phenylalanine or tryptophan closes the CDR3, a read error is the likely cause. The J gene is TRBJ1-1, the V gene TRBV6-6; D unclear. Trimming shortened V by 6 bases and J by 2 bases, and 10 bases separated the two germline ends. Germline CDR1 reads MNHNY; CDR2 reads SVGAGI (reference sequence). There are 13 residues in the CDR3. The CDR3 DNA follows: TGTGCCAGCAGACCGGGAGCAAACACTGAAGCTTTCCTT. It translates to CASRPGANTEAFL.

This clonotype has a handful of counts. The gene calls are TRBV4-1 and TRBJ1-2; tentatively, D is TRBD1 (5 bases). The length of the CDR3 is 16 residues. Germline CDR1 reads MGHRA; CDR2 reads YSYEKL. Trimming removed 5 bases at V and 0 bases at J, with 16 bases between. This chain's CDR3 is CASSSGQGRSNYGYTF. For the CDR3, the DNA is TGCGCCAGCAGCTCGGGGCAGGGCAGATCTAACTATGGCTACACCTTC.

With regard to this clonotype: The junction and the germline gene differ at one end; a read error may be behind it. The CDR3 coding sequence is TGTGCCAGCAGTTACTCGTCCGGCGGCGAGCAGTACTTC. Protein: CASSYSSGGEQYF. The J gene is TRBJ2-7, the V gene TRBV10-3; D gene ambiguous. This CDR3 contains 13 residues. Germline V gene lookup returns CDR1 ENHRY and CDR2 SYGVKD.

On this clonotype: One base away lies a much larger clone, so this may be a sequencing read error. The genes are TRBV10-3 and TRBJ2-7; no clear D. V was pared by 5 bases and J by 7 bases, with 12 bases between. This CDR3 is 12 amino acids long. The germline V gene encodes CDR1 ENHRY and CDR2 SYGVKD. This chain's CDR3 is CAISYSLGEQYF. The CDR3 DNA follows: TGTGCCATCAGTTACTCATTGGGGGAGCAGTACTTC.

The chain links TRBV6-6 to TRBJ1-1, with D possibly matching TRBD1 (5 bases). The V end was cut by 6 bases, the J end by 10 bases, with 21 bases between. Looked up from germline, CDR1 is MNHNY and CDR2 is SVGAGI (reference sequence). CDR3 length equals 14 residues. The CDR3 protein is CASSIGHGALRAFF. Written as DNA, the CDR3 is TGTGCCAGCAGCATAGGACATGGGGCTCTCCGAGCTTTCTTT.

CDR3 DNA: TGTGCCAGCAGCCAAGATCTCAGGGGGGGCCGGGGTGAGCAGTACTTC. Its translation: CASSQDLRGGRGEQYF. This chain uses TRBV7-9 with TRBJ2-7; D might be TRBD1 or TRBD2, each matching 7 bases. CDR3 size: 16 residues. The germline CDR1 and CDR2 sequences are SEHNR and FQNEAQ (reference sequence). V lost 5 bases and J lost 7, with 24 bases in between.

As to this clonotype: This clone may be a read error of a much larger clone one base away. The rearrangement uses TRBV12-3 or TRBV12-4 and TRBJ2-7, with TRBD2 matching over 9 bases. J gave up 5 bases and V 7 bases, and 15 bases lay outside the gene matches. The CDR3 runs 16 residues. CDR3 sequence: CASTPVRALAGNEQYF. CDR3 nucleotides: TGTGCCAGCACCCCCGTGAGGGCACTAGCGGGTAACGAGCAGTACTTC.

Details on this clonotype: The junction does not match germline at one end; this may be a read error. V is TRBV4-1 and J is TRBJ1-2; the match to TRBD1 covers 9 bases. This CDR3 region has 17 residues. Germline V CDR1 and CDR2: MGHRA, YSYEKL. CDR3: CASSQGGTGRGNYGYTF. CDR3 nucleotides: TGTGCCAGCAGCCAAGGAGGGACAGGGCGGGGGAACTATGGCTACACCTTC.